The 4 T cell receptor beta chains reported below all come from one sample, sequenced in a study of T cell responses to AZD1222 COVID-19 vaccine. Profiling relied on immunoSEQ multiplex PCR, and the TCRdb table lists in-frame clones only, not all of them. The top ten hold approximately 2% of the sample, which has 130,000 to 150,000 clones, roughly 91% seen once. Source: peripheral blood, taken on day 0 of AZD1222 vaccination. Receptors originate from an adult in good health.

The rearrangement uses TRBV11-1 and TRBJ1-1; D might be TRBD1 (6 bases). Looked up from germline, CDR1 is SGHAT and CDR2 is FQDESV (reference sequence). The length of the CDR3 is 14 residues. V lost 5 bases, J lost 7 bases, and 17 bases lay in between. The CDR3 DNA reads as TGTGCCAGCAGCACAATAGGGGGAGGCGGTGAAGCTTTCTTT. Its protein is CASSTIGGGGEAFF.

This chain joins TRBV9 and TRBJ1-4; D gene unclear. Trimming shortened V by 0 bases and J by 8 bases, and 11 bases separated the two germline ends. Germline-derived CDR1 and CDR2 are SGDLS and YYNGEE. The CDR3 extends over 14 amino acids. CDR3 in DNA: TGTGCCAGCAGCGTAGGGGCCGGAGGGGAAAAACTGTTTTTT. It translates to CASSVGAGGEKLFF.

This sequence joins TRBV11-1 and TRBJ1-1; D gene uncertain. This CDR3 has 14 residues. Trimming removed 1 base from V and 1 base from J, with 7 bases in between. CDR1 and CDR2 (germline): SGHAT, FQDESV (reference sequence). The CDR3 DNA sequence: TGTGCCAGCAGCTTAGTTTCAGCGAACACTGAAGCTTTCTTT. Translated, it gives CASSLVSANTEAFF.

V gene TRBV27 combines with J gene TRBJ2-1, with 12 bases that match TRBD2. CDR1 is MNHEY, CDR2 SMNVEV, per germline (reference sequence). The CDR3 runs to 15 residues. J was trimmed by 10 bases and V by 5 bases; bases with no gene match: 9. CDR3 DNA: TGTGCCAGCAGTCCTCGGACTAGCGGGACCACCGAGCAGTTCTTC. This encodes CASSPRTSGTTEQFF.